Each of the 12 T cell receptor beta chains below was sequenced from the same sample in a study of T cell responses to AZD1222 COVID-19 vaccine. Assay used: immunoSEQ multiplex PCR; TCRdb lists only in-frame clones, some missing. The data contain about 100,000 clones, about 88% of them singletons. The sequences come from peripheral blood, collected on day 0 of AZD1222 vaccination. These receptors came from an adult in good health.

The gene calls are TRBV19 and TRBJ1-5; D remains unclear. V lost 3 bases, J lost 3 bases, and 18 bases lay in between. The CDR3 is 17 amino acids. Per the germline V gene, CDR1 is LNHDA and CDR2 is SQIVND (reference sequence). The DNA for the CDR3 is TGTGCCAGTAGTATGAGTTGGTTTCGACGGATCAATCAGCCCCAGCATTTT. Protein sequence: CASSMSWFRRINQPQHF. The full variable domain, rest sourced from reference TRBV19 and TRBJ1-5, is DGGITQSPKYLFRKEGQNVTLSCEQNLNHDAMYWYRQDPGQGLRLIYYSQIVNDFQKGDIAEGYSVSREKKESFPLTVTSAQKNPTAFYLCASSMSWFRRINQPQHFGDGTRLSIL.

The chain is built from TRBV5-3 and TRBJ1-1; D ambiguous. TRBV5-3 is reported as an ORF; its role is uncertain. The CDR3 is 12 amino acids. Trimming removed 4 bases from V and 11 bases from J, with 15 bases in between. As DNA, the CDR3 is TGTGCCAGAAGCCCTCGGACGGAACGGGCTTTCTTT. Its translation: CARSPRTERAFF.

This chain uses TRBV30 with TRBJ2-3, with 10 nucleotides matching TRBD2. The CDR3 length is 15 residues. The V segment lost 2 bases and the J segment 9 bases; nucleotides outside the gene matches: 11. Germline V gene sequence: CDR1 GTSNPN, CDR2 SVGIG (reference sequence). The CDR3 nucleotides read TGTGCCTGGAGTAAAGGACTAGCGGACCTGGACACGCAGTATTTT. Translating gives CAWSKGLADLDTQYF.

A few counts support this clone. The V and J genes are TRBV19 and TRBJ2-1; tentatively, D is TRBD1 or TRBD2 (5 bases each). Germline values: CDR1 LNHDA, CDR2 SQIVND (reference sequence). The ends were cut back, 3 bases at V and 8 bases at J, with 14 bases in the middle. This CDR3 region has 14 residues. DNA of the CDR3: TGTGCCAGTAGTATCCGGGACCCCCGGGATGAGCAGTTCTTC. It encodes CASSIRDPRDEQFF.

The genes are TRBV7-3 and TRBJ2-5, with D maybe TRBD2 (5 bases). Germline V gives CDR1 SGHTA, CDR2 FQGTGA. This CDR3 comprises 13 residues. Trimming pared 0 bases from V and 5 bases from J, leaving 7 bases between. CDR3 DNA sequence: TGTGCCAGCAGCTTAACGAAGCGGGAGACCCAGTACTTC. Protein sequence: CASSLTKRETQYF.

This clone was observed a few times. The chain carries TRBV7-9 and TRBJ2-3; TRBD1 aligns across 10 bases. The J segment lost 4 bases and the V segment lost 7 bases, leaving 11 bases of the junction unmatched. The CDR3 has 16 amino acids. The germline CDR1 and CDR2 sequences are SEHNR and FQNEAQ (reference sequence). CDR3 loop: CASTQARGQGPDTQYF. The CDR3 DNA follows: TGTGCCAGCACCCAGGCGCGGGGACAGGGGCCAGATACGCAGTATTTT.

This chain connects TRBV10-3 to TRBJ1-5; a weak D match, TRBD1 (5 bases). CDR1 ENHRY and CDR2 SYGVKD come from the germline V gene. This CDR3 comprises 13 residues. V lost 6 bases, J lost 3 bases, and 9 bases lay in between. CDR3 protein: CAIRKGVNQPQHF. CDR3 sequence (DNA): TGTGCCATCAGGAAAGGGGTCAATCAGCCCCAGCATTTT.

The chain employs TRBV5-4 and TRBJ1-3, with unresolved D. The CDR3 totals 14 residues. Germline-derived CDR1 and CDR2 are SGHNT and YYREEE (reference sequence). Trimming removed 9 bases from V and 0 bases from J, with 13 bases in between. CDR3 DNA: TGTGCCACGGCCGGAGGCAGCTCTGGAAACACCATATATTTT. Translated, it gives CATAGGSSGNTIYF.

The chain is built from TRBV10-3 and TRBJ2-7, with TRBD2 identical over 7 bases. This CDR3 has 15 amino acids. J lost 2 bases, V lost 6 bases, and 10 bases had no gene match. CDR1 ENHRY and CDR2 SYGVKD come from the germline V gene. Here the CDR3 reads CAIRSGGLSTYEQYF. The DNA for the CDR3 is TGTGCCATCAGGTCGGGGGGACTATCAACCTACGAGCAGTACTTC.

The sample holds one count of this clone. The V and J genes are TRBV5-5 and TRBJ2-5; TRBD2 aligns across 11 bases. The CDR3 length is 18 residues. The germline V gene encodes CDR1 SGHKS and CDR2 YYEKEE (reference sequence). The V gene end was trimmed by 1 base and the J gene end by 2 bases; junction bases not matched to a gene: 10. Here the CDR3 DNA reads TGTGCCAGCAGCTTGTTCTCTAGCGGGGGGCCCACACAAGAGACCCAGTACTTC. This sequence encodes CASSLFSSGGPTQETQYF.

The chain links TRBV5-8 to TRBJ2-3, with unresolved D. Per germline, CDR1 SGHTS and CDR2 YDEGEE. This CDR3 is built from 11 residues. V lost 7 bases, J lost 9 bases, and 12 bases lay in between. The CDR3 region has the DNA TGTGCCAGCTCCTCCCCCCCCACGCAGTATTTT. It encodes CASSSPPTQYF.

V and J are TRBV20-1 and TRBJ1-2, with D unclear. The CDR3 loop spans 12 amino acids. Germline V gene data show CDR1 as DFQATT and CDR2 as SNEGSKA (reference sequence). The V end lost 3 bases, the J end lost 7 bases, and 12 bases lay between the germline ends. CDR3 sequence reads: CSASRGIVGYTF. The CDR3 DNA sequence: TGCAGTGCTAGTCGCGGGATCGTTGGCTACACCTTC.